This T cell receptor beta chain originates from a study of blood T cell repertoires in COVID-19. The authors' processing: Estimation of nucleated cell counts was performed using reference gene primer amplification. Profiled with immunoSEQ multiplex PCR; TCRdb holds only in-frame clones, not every one. The V and J calls and clone size come from that table; D and trimming were worked out from the DNA. The data hold 250,000 to 300,000 clones, with 87% observed a single time. This CDR3 region has 15 residues. Germline values: CDR1 SGHDT, CDR2 YYEEEE. The J segment lost 2 bases and the V segment lost 1 base, leaving 4 bases of the junction unmatched.

The sequenced sample was peripheral blood. This receptor was taken from a woman aged 35 to 49 who had recovered from COVID-19. This chain uses TRBV5-6 with TRBJ2-3; 7 bases are a match to TRBD1. The CDR3 DNA reads TGTGCCAGCAGCTTGAGGGGACAGTACACAGATACGCAGTATTTT. This encodes CASSLRGQYTDTQYF. Filled out from reference TRBV5-6 and TRBJ2-3, the complete variable domain reads DAGVTQSPTHLIKTRGQQVTLRCSPKSGHDTVSWYQQALGQGPQFIFQYYEEEERQRGNFPDRFSGHQFPNYSSELNVNALLLGDSALYLCASSLRGQYTDTQYFGPGTRLTVL.